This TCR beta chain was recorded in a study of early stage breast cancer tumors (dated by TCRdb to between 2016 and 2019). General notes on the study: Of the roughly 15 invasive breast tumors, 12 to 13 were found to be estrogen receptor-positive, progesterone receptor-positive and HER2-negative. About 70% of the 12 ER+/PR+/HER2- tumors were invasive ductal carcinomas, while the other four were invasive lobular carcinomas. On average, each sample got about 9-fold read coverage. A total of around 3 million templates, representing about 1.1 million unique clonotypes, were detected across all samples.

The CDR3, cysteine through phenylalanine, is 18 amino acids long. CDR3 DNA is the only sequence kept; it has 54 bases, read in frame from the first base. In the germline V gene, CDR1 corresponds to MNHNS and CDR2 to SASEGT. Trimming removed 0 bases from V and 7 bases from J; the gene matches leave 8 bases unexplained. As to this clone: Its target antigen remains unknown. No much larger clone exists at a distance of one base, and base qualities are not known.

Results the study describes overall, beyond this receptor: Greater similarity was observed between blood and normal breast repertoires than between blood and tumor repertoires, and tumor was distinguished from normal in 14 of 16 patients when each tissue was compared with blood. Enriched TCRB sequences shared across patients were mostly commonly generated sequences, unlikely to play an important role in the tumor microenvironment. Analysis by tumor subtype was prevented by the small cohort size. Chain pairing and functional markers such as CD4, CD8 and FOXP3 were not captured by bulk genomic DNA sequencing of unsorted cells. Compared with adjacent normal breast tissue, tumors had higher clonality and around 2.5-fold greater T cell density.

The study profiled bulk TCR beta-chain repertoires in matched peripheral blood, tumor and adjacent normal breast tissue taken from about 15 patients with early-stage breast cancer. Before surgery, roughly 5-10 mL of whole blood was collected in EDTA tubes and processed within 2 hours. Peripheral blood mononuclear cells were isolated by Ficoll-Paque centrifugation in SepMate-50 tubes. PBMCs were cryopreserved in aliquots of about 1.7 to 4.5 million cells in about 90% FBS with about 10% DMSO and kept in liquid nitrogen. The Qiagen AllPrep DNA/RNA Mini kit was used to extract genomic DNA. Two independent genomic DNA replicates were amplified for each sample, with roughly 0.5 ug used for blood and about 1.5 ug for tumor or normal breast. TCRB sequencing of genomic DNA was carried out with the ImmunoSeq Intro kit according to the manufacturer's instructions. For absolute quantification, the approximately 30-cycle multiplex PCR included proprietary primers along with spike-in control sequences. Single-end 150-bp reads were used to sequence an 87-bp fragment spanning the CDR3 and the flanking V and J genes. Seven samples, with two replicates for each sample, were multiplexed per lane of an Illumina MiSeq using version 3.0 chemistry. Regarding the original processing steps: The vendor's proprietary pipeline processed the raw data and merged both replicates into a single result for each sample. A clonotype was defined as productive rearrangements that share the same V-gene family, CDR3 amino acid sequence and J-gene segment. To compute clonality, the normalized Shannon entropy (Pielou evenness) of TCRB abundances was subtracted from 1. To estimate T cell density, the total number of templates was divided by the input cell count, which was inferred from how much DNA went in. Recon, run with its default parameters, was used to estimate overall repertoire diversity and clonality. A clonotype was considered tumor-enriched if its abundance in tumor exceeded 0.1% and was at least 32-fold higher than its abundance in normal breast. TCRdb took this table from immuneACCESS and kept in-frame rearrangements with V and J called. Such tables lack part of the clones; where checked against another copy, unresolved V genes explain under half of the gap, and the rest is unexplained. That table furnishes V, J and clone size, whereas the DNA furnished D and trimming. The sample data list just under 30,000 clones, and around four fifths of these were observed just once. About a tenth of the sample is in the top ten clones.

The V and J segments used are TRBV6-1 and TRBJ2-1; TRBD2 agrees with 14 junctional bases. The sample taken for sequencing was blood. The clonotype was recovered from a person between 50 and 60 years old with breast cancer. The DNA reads TGTGCCAGCAGTGAAGCGCGGGGACTAGCGGGAGTCGAAAATGAGCAGTTCTTC. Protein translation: CASSEARGLAGVENEQFF.